The 18 T cell receptor beta chains below all came from one sample that was sequenced in a study of T cell clones after liver transplantation. Measured with immunoSEQ multiplex PCR; TCRdb has only the in-frame clones, and not every one. The table lists 25,000 to 35,000 clones, just under 95% of them singletons, with approximately 26% in the top ten. The sequencing used CD8+ T cells from blood, collected 12 months after liver transplant. The receptor set was obtained from a human patient who received a liver transplant. The T cells may come from the graft donor.

The J gene is TRBJ1-1, the V gene TRBV7-8; no definite D call. The CDR3 totals 14 residues. CDR1 and CDR2 from the germline V gene are SGHVS and FQNEAQ. The V and J ends lost 1 base and 2 bases respectively, with 8 bases between them. CDR3 bases: TGTGCCAGCAGCTTAGACAGCCCTAACACTGAAGCTTTCTTT. The encoded protein is CASSLDSPNTEAFF. The whole variable domain, remainder taken from reference TRBV7-8 and TRBJ1-1, is GAGVSQSPRYKVAKRGQDVALRCDPISGHVSLFWYQQALGQGPEFLTYFQNEAQLDKSGLPSDRFFAERPEGSVSTLKIQRTQQEDSAVYLCASSLDSPNTEAFFGQGTRLTVV.

The chain recombines TRBV27 with TRBJ1-1; D uncertain. The CDR3 consists of 12 residues. Trimming removed 4 bases from V and 0 bases from J, with 3 bases in between. Germline CDR1 reads MNHEY; CDR2 reads SMNVEV (reference sequence). The CDR3 DNA reads as TGTGCCAGCAGTTCTGTGAACACTGAAGCTTTCTTT. Encoded protein: CASSSVNTEAFF.

The chain has TRBV4-3 and TRBJ2-7; 7 bases are shared with TRBD1. CDR1 and CDR2 from the germline V gene are LGHNA and YSLEER. With V trimmed by 1 base and J by 2 bases, 23 bases remained unmatched. The CDR3 spans 21 residues. This CDR3 is CASSQGVMDRTSDLPTYEQYF. CDR3 in DNA: TGCGCCAGCAGCCAAGGGGTGATGGACAGGACCTCGGACCTACCTACCTACGAGCAGTACTTC.

Concerning this clone: The sample has other DNA sequences that encode this CDR3 too. V and J are TRBV27 and TRBJ1-5; no reliable D call. The CDR3 consists of 13 residues. Germline-derived CDR1 and CDR2 are MNHEY and SMNVEV (reference sequence). The V gene lost 3 bases and the J gene lost 2 bases, with 5 bases spanning the gap. Written as DNA, the CDR3 is TGTGCCAGCAGTTTTGGAGGCAATCAGCCCCAGCATTTT. Translating gives CASSFGGNQPQHF.

Note on this clone: Relative to the germline gene, one junction end is altered; a read error may explain this. V is TRBV7-7 and J is TRBJ2-1; 12 nucleotides match TRBD2. This CDR3 contains 16 residues. Germline CDR1 reads SSHAT; CDR2 reads FNYEAQ (reference sequence). The DNA of the CDR3 is TGTGCTAGCAGCGCGGAACTAGCGGGAGGTACCAATGAGCAGTTCTTC. Translation: CASSAELAGGTNEQFF.

The chain recombines TRBV28 with TRBJ2-6, with 9 positions matching TRBD1. Losses at the gene ends were 7 bases for V and 1 base for J; bases not matched to a gene: 17. This CDR3 region has 20 residues. Germline CDR1 and CDR2: MDHEN and SYDVKM. The CDR3 loop reads CASIPIGGGTGRSGANVLTF. The CDR3 nucleotides read TGTGCCAGCATCCCTATAGGAGGGGGGACAGGGCGATCTGGGGCCAACGTCCTGACTTTC.

The V gene is TRBV5-6, the J gene TRBJ1-1, with 7 bases that match TRBD1. The CDR3 covers 14 residues. J lost 3 bases, V lost 6 bases, and 8 bases had no gene match. The germline V gene has CDR1 SGHDT and CDR2 YYEEEE. CDR3 sequence (DNA): TGTGCCAGCATCCCACAGGGGAGTTACACTGAAGCTTTCTTT. Translation gives CASIPQGSYTEAFF.

The rearrangement uses TRBV19 and TRBJ1-1; D may be TRBD1 (5 bases). V was shortened by 5 bases and J by 0 bases, with 10 bases between the two germline ends. The CDR3 totals 14 residues. Looked up from germline, CDR1 is LNHDA and CDR2 is SQIVND (reference sequence). In nucleotides, the CDR3 is TGTGCCAGTAGTTGGAGGGGTATGAACACTGAAGCTTTCTTT. Protein sequence: CASSWRGMNTEAFF.

The chain has TRBV5-8 and TRBJ2-1, with 7 bases matching TRBD1. CDR1 is SGHTS and CDR2 is YDEGEE in the germline V gene. The CDR3 runs to 13 residues. The ends lost 4 bases at V and 10 bases at J; junction bases unmatched: 8. As DNA, the CDR3 is TGTGCCAGCAGCGGGACAGCCTTTGGGGAGCAGTTCTTC. It yields the protein CASSGTAFGEQFF.

This clone turned up a few times. This chain connects TRBV28 to TRBJ2-7; D possibly corresponds to TRBD1 (7 bases). The CDR3 is 16 residues long. The germline gives CDR1 MDHEN, CDR2 SYDVKM. Trimming took off 5 bases at V and 3 bases at J, with 20 bases between the two ends. DNA for the CDR3: TGTGCCAGCAGTCCCTCTCAGGGGGGAATTAACTACGAGCAGTACTTC. Its protein product is CASSPSQGGINYEQYF.

V gene TRBV9 combines with J gene TRBJ2-7; 10 bases match TRBD2. This CDR3 spans 15 amino acids. Germline trimming cut 3 bases from V and 3 bases from J; bases unmatched to any gene: 6. CDR1 is SGDLS, CDR2 YYNGEE, per germline. CDR3 DNA sequence: TGTGCCAGCAGCGGGGATAGCGGGGGGATCTACGAGCAGTACTTC. Translation: CASSGDSGGIYEQYF.

The CDR3 region is CASSSFGGNTIYF. In DNA, the CDR3 is TGTGCCAGCAGTTCATTCGGGGGGAACACCATATATTTT. The genes are TRBV27 and TRBJ1-3, with a weak D call TRBD1 (5 bases). The ends were cut back, 4 bases at V and 7 bases at J, with 11 bases in the middle. Germline-derived CDR1 and CDR2 are MNHEY and SMNVEV (reference sequence). The CDR3 has 13 residues.

The CDR3 coding sequence is TGCGCCAGCAGCCCCCAGGGGTCGACAGCCAGGGGGGTCTACACCTTC. This translates into CASSPQGSTARGVYTF. V usage is TRBV4-1 and J usage is TRBJ1-2; TRBD1 aligns across 7 bases. Trimming removed 4 bases from V and 10 bases from J; junction bases left unmatched: 18. The CDR3 runs 16 residues. Germline assignment: CDR1 MGHRA and CDR2 YSYEKL.

The chain combines TRBV6-5 with TRBJ2-2, with D tentatively TRBD1 (5 bases). The CDR3 runs 14 residues. Germline loops: CDR1 MNHEY, CDR2 SVGAGI. V was shortened by 10 bases and J by 2 bases, with 14 bases between the two germline ends. CDR3 sequence (DNA): TGTGCCACCCACAGGTCGGCAAACACCGGGGAGCTGTTTTTT. This encodes CATHRSANTGELFF.

This chain joins TRBV5-6 and TRBJ1-3; 9 nucleotides agree with TRBD1. The J segment lost 8 bases and the V segment lost 7 bases, leaving 10 bases of the junction unmatched. CDR1 is SGHDT and CDR2 is YYEEEE in the germline V gene. The CDR3 extends over 14 amino acids. CDR3 region: CASGTGTGLDTIYF. In DNA form, the CDR3 reads TGTGCCAGCGGTACCGGGACAGGGTTGGACACCATATATTTT. The full variable domain, rest sourced from reference TRBV5-6 and TRBJ1-3, is DAGVTQSPTHLIKTRGQQVTLRCSPKSGHDTVSWYQQALGQGPQFIFQYYEEEERQRGNFPDRFSGHQFPNYSSELNVNALLLGDSALYLCASGTGTGLDTIYFGEGSWLTVV.

CDR3 DNA: TGTGCCAGCAGCTTAGCGGATCCGTACAATGAGCAGTTCTTC. This sequence encodes CASSLADPYNEQFF. The V call is TRBV7-9, the J call TRBJ2-1; the D is unclear. Germline V gene sequence: CDR1 SEHNR, CDR2 FQNEAQ (reference sequence). The V end was cut by 0 bases, the J end by 4 bases, with 7 bases between. This CDR3 has 14 residues. The variable domain in full, completed from reference TRBV7-9 and TRBJ2-1, reads DTGVSQNPRHKITKRGQNVTFRCDPISEHNRLYWYRQTLGQGPEFLTYFQNEAQLEKSRLLSDRFSAERPKGSFSTLEIQRTEQGDSAMYLCASSLADPYNEQFFGPGTRLTVL.

J is TRBJ1-5 and V is TRBV4-1; 9 nucleotides line up with TRBD1. The CDR3 totals 15 residues. The V and J ends lost 4 bases and 6 bases, in that order; junction bases with no gene match: 7. Germline V gene lookup returns CDR1 MGHRA and CDR2 YSYEKL. CDR3 amino acids: CASSPGQGKGQPQHF. In nucleotides, the CDR3 is TGCGCCAGCAGCCCTGGACAGGGGAAAGGTCAGCCCCAGCATTTT.

The chain couples TRBV28 to TRBJ2-7; maybe TRBD1 (5 bases). The CDR3 sequence is 14 residues long. The V end was cut by 5 bases, the J end by 0 bases, with 11 bases between. Germline values: CDR1 MDHEN, CDR2 SYDVKM. The CDR3 DNA is TGTGCCAGCAGTCCCGTCCAGGGCTCCTACGAGCAGTACTTC. It yields the protein CASSPVQGSYEQYF.